This TCR beta chain was sequenced for a study of molecular identifiers for immune sequencing clone quantification. In its sample, this clonotype was seen many times. Sorted cell numbers of about 17,000 to 1,100,000, with 10%, 30% or 50% RNA, served as input for naive CD8 libraries. CDR1 is SGHAT, CDR2 FQNNGV, per germline. Trimming took 4 bases from V and 8 from J, leaving 23 bases between them. This CDR3 comprises 16 residues. TCRdb re-derived calls from the PCR reads in MiXCR, one entry per CDR3 protein. The table lists about 640,000 distinct CDR3 sequences, about 20% of them singletons. V and J are TRBV11-2 and TRBJ1-1; a possible D gene is TRBD1 (5 bases). This clonotype was sampled from a human donor in good health. Some libraries in this study had Jurkat cell RNA spiked in. The sequencing input was naive CD8+ T cells from blood, with Jurkat cell RNA spiked in. The subset was: FACS-sorted CD8+CD4-CCR7+CD45RA+ naive T cells. CDR3 DNA sequence: TGTGCCAGCAGCTCACAGAGGACGTACCGGGACGCAGAAGCTTTCTTT. It is translated as CASSSQRTYRDAEAFF.